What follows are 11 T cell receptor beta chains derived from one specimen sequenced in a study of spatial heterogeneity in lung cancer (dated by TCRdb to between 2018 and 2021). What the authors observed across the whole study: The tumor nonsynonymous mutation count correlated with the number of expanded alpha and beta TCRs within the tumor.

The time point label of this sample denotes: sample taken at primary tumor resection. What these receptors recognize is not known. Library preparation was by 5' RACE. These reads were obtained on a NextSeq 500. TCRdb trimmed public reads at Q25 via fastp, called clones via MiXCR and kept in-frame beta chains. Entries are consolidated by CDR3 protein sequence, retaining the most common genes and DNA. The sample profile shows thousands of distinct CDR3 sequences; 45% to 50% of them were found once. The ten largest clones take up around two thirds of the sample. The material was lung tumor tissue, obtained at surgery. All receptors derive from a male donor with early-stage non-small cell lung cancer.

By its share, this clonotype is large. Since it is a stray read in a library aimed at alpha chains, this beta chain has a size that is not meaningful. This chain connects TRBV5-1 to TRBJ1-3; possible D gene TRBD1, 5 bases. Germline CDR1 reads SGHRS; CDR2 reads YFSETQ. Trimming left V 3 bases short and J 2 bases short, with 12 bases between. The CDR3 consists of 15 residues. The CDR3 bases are TGCGCCAGCAGCTCCGACAGCACAACTGGAAACACCATATATTTT. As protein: CASSSDSTTGNTIYF.

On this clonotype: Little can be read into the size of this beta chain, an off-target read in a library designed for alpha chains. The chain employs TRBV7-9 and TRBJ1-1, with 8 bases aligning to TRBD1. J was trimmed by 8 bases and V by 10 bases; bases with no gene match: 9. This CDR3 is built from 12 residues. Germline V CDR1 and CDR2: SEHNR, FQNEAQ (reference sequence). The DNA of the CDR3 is TGTGCCATTCCGGCAGGGGGCACGGAAGCTTTCTTT. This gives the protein CAIPAGGTEAFF.

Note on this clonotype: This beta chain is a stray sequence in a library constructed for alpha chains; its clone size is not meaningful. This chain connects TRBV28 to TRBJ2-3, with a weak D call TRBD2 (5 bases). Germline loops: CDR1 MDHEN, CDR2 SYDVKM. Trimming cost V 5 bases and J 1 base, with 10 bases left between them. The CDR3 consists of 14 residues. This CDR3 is CASSERTRTDTQYF. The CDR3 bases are TGTGCCAGCAGTGAGCGGACCCGCACAGATACGCAGTATTTT.

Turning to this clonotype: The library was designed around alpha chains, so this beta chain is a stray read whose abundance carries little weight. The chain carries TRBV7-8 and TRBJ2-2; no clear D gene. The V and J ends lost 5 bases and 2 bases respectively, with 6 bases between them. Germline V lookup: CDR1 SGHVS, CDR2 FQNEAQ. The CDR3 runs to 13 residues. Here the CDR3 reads CASSAVNTGELFF. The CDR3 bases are TGTGCCAGCAGCGCAGTAAACACCGGGGAGCTGTTTTTT.

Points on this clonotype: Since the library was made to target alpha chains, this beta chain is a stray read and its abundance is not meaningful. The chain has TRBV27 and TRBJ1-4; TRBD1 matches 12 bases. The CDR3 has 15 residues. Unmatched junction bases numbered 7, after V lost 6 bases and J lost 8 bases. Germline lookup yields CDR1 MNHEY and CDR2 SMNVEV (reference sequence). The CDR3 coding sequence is TGTGCCAGCAGGACAGGGACAGGGGGCCGGGAAAAACTGTTTTTT. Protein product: CASRTGTGGREKLFF.

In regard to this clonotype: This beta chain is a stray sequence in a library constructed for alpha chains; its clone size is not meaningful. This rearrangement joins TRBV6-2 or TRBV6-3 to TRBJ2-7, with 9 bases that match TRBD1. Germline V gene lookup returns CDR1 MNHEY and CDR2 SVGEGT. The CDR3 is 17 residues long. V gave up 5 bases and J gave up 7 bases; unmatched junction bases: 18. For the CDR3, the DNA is TGTGCCAGCAGTCTCCTTCGGGACAGGGAACCCTCTCTGGAGCAGTACTTC. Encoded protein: CASSLLRDREPSLEQYF.

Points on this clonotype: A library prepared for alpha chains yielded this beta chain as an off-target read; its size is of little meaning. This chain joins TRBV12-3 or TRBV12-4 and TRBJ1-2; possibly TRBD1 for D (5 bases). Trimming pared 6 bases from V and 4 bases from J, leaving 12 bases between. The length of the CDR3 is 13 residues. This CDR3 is CASSLTVPYGYTF. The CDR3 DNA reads TGTGCCAGCAGCTTGACAGTCCCCTATGGCTACACCTTC.

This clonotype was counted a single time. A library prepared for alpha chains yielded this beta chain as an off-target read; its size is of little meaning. The CDR3 sequence: CSGGTASAVEQYF. The CDR3, as DNA: TGCAGCGGCGGGACAGCGTCAGCTGTCGAGCAGTACTTC. The chain employs TRBV29-1 and TRBJ2-7, with TRBD1 as a possible D gene (7 bases). Trimming took off 7 bases at V and 6 bases at J, with 19 bases between the two ends. The CDR3 consists of 13 residues. Germline CDR1 and CDR2: SQVTM and ANQGSEA.

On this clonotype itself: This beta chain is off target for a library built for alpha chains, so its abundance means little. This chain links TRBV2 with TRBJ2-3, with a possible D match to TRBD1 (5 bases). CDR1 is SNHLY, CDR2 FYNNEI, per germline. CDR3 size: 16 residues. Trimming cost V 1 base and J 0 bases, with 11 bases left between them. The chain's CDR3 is CASSEGIGASTDTQYF. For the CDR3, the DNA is TGTGCCAGCAGTGAAGGAATAGGGGCTAGCACAGATACGCAGTATTTT.

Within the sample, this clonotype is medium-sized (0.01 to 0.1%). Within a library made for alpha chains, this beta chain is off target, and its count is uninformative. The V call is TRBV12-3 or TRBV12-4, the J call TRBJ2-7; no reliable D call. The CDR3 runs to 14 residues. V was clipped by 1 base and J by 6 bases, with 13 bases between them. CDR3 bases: TGTGCCAGCAGTTTAGGTCAGACCCCCGGCGAGCAGTACTTC. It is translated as CASSLGQTPGEQYF.

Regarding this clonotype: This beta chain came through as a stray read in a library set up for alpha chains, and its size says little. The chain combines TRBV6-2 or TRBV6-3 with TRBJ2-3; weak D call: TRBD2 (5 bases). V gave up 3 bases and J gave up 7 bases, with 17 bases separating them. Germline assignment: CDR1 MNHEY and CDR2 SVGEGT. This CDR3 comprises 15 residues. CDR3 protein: CASSYARDGGNTQYF. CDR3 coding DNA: TGTGCCAGCAGTTATGCCCGGGATGGCGGCAATACGCAGTATTTT.